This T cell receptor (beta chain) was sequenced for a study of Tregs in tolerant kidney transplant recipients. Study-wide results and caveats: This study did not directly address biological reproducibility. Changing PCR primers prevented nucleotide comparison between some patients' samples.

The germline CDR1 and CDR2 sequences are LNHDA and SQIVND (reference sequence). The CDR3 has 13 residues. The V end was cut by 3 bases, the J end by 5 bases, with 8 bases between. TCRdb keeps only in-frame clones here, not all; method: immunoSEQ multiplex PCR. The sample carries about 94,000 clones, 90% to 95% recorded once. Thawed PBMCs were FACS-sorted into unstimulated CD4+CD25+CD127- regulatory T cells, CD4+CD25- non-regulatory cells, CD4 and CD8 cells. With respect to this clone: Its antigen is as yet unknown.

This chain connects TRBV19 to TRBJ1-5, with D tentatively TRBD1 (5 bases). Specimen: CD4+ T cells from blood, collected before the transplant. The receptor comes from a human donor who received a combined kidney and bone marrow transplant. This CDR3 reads CASSMGGYQPQHF. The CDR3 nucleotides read TGTGCCAGTAGTATGGGGGGATATCAGCCCCAGCATTTT. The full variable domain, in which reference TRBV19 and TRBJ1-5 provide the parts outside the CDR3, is DGGITQSPKYLFRKEGQNVTLSCEQNLNHDAMYWYRQDPGQGLRLIYYSQIVNDFQKGDIAEGYSVSREKKESFPLTVTSAQKNPTAFYLCASSMGGYQPQHFGDGTRLSIL.